The sequence of this T cell receptor (beta chain) was determined in a study of T and B cells in COVID-19 patients. Study context: The recovered cohort's median age was about 31 years, versus approximately 73 years in active infection. Of some 20 active-infection patients, 18 carried comorbidities linked to unfavorable COVID-19 outcome. Study-wide findings and caveats: Of 2,331 TCR clusters found only in the recovered cohort, 31 had low generation probability. At recovery TRB diversity and richness exceeded healthy donors, after highly clonal active COVID-19 repertoires.

TRB was amplified from about 260-540 ng of blood genomic DNA. The ends were cut back, 6 bases at V and 0 bases at J, with 19 bases in the middle. The V gene's germline CDR1 is SEHNR and CDR2 FQNEAQ (reference sequence). The CDR3 is 17 residues long. TRB rearrangements were amplified by multiplex PCR with BIOMED2 TRB-A/B primers. MiXCR, run by TCRdb on the multiplex PCR reads, gives a single entry per CDR3 protein. Among roughly 6,900 distinct CDR3 sequences listed, less than 35% were seen once. This clonotype came up once. The antigen is unknown. This TCR was sampled from a human donor who had recovered from COVID-19. The sample was blood. This chain links TRBV7-9 with TRBJ2-3; D gene unclear. The CDR3 is CASSEDWEAISTDTQYF. The CDR3 DNA reads as TGTGCCAGCAGTGAAGACTGGGAAGCCATTAGCACAGATACGCAGTATTTT.